A selection of T cell receptor beta chains follows, all from one sample in a study of cytomegalovirus exposure and HLA in healthy donors. The repertoire was sequenced with immunoSEQ multiplex PCR; TCRdb's copy has only in-frame clones and lacks some. The sample has roughly 160,000 clones; roughly 80% are singletons. The sample comprised PBMCs. All receptors derive from a woman younger than 45 in good health and CMV-seropositive. Both conserved end residues are part of each CDR3. Each record gives: V gene, D gene, clone size, J gene, CDR3 protein, CDR3 DNA. D genes are given only for firm matches. Rows give clone size only sometimes, using once, few, many, or a class for an expanded clone.

v_call: TRBV15
d_call: .
clone_size: few
j_call: TRBJ2-3
cdr3_aa: CATSRYSEYTDTQYF
cdr3_nt: TGTGCCACCAGCAGATACTCGGAGTACACAGATACGCAGTATTTT

v_call: TRBV5-6
d_call: .
clone_size: .
j_call: TRBJ2-7
cdr3_aa: CASSSSSGGEQYF
cdr3_nt: TGTGCCAGCAGCTCCTCCTCCGGGGGCGAGCAGTACTTC

v_call: TRBV11-2
d_call: .
clone_size: .
j_call: TRBJ1-1
cdr3_aa: CASSLAGIFTEAFF
cdr3_nt: TGTGCCAGCAGCCTAGCAGGGATATTTACTGAAGCTTTCTTT

v_call: TRBV5-1
d_call: .
clone_size: .
j_call: TRBJ2-1
cdr3_aa: CASSLASGFYNEQFF
cdr3_nt: TGCGCCAGCAGCTTGGCCTCGGGGTTCTACAATGAGCAGTTCTTC

v_call: TRBV18
d_call: .
clone_size: .
j_call: TRBJ2-1
cdr3_aa: CASSRAGPNEQFF
cdr3_nt: TGTGCCAGCTCACGAGCGGGTCCCAATGAGCAGTTCTTC

v_call: TRBV6-5
d_call: .
clone_size: .
j_call: TRBJ2-5
cdr3_aa: CASRNTGVLETQYF
cdr3_nt: TGTGCCAGCAGAAACACCGGGGTTCTGGAGACCCAGTACTTC

v_call: TRBV10-3
d_call: TRBD1
clone_size: .
j_call: TRBJ1-2
cdr3_aa: CAISPDREGGYTF
cdr3_nt: TGTGCCATCAGTCCTGACAGGGAAGGCGGCTACACCTTC

v_call: TRBV29-1
d_call: .
clone_size: .
j_call: TRBJ1-2
cdr3_aa: CSVGHRLNYGYTF
cdr3_nt: TGCAGCGTTGGCCACAGGCTTAACTATGGCTACACCTTC

v_call: TRBV10-3
d_call: .
clone_size: .
j_call: TRBJ2-1
cdr3_aa: CAISERTLSYNEQFF
cdr3_nt: TGTGCCATCAGTGAGCGGACTCTTTCCTACAATGAGCAGTTCTTC

v_call: TRBV4-3
d_call: .
clone_size: once
j_call: TRBJ1-2
cdr3_aa: CASSQASGYGYTF
cdr3_nt: TGCGCCAGCAGCCAAGCGTCAGGCTATGGCTACACCTTC

v_call: TRBV19
d_call: .
clone_size: .
j_call: TRBJ2-3
cdr3_aa: CASVPQGTSTDTQYF
cdr3_nt: TGTGCCAGTGTTCCCCAGGGAACTAGCACAGATACGCAGTATTTT

v_call: TRBV9
d_call: TRBD2
clone_size: .
j_call: TRBJ2-7
cdr3_aa: CASSVADGGGLYEQYF
cdr3_nt: TGTGCCAGCAGCGTAGCCGACGGGGGGGGACTCTACGAGCAGTACTTC

v_call: TRBV5-1
d_call: .
clone_size: few
j_call: TRBJ1-2
cdr3_aa: CASSLTRRLNYGYTF
cdr3_nt: TGCGCCAGCAGCTTGACACGCAGACTTAACTATGGCTACACCTTC

v_call: TRBV6-5
d_call: .
clone_size: few
j_call: TRBJ2-1
cdr3_aa: CASSGANLLDEQFF
cdr3_nt: TGTGCCAGCAGTGGGGCCAACCTGCTTGATGAGCAGTTCTTC

v_call: TRBV4-2
d_call: .
clone_size: few
j_call: TRBJ1-6
cdr3_aa: CASSQERRSYNSPLHF
cdr3_nt: TGTGCCAGCAGCCAAGAGAGGCGCTCCTATAATTCACCCCTCCACTTT

v_call: TRBV19
d_call: TRBD1
clone_size: .
j_call: TRBJ1-6
cdr3_aa: CASSSPPGDSSYNSPLHF
cdr3_nt: TGTGCCAGTAGTTCTCCCCCAGGGGACAGCTCCTATAATTCACCCCTCCACTTT

v_call: TRBV5-1
d_call: .
clone_size: .
j_call: TRBJ2-7
cdr3_aa: CASSLGLTGDLSYEQYF
cdr3_nt: TGCGCCAGCAGCTTGGGACTTACAGGGGACTTATCGTACGAGCAGTACTTC

v_call: TRBV29-1
d_call: .
clone_size: .
j_call: TRBJ1-1
cdr3_aa: CSVVRQDVTEAFF
cdr3_nt: TGCAGCGTTGTTAGGCAGGATGTGACTGAAGCTTTCTTT

v_call: TRBV18
d_call: .
clone_size: .
j_call: TRBJ2-5
cdr3_aa: CASSPEGGWSETQYF
cdr3_nt: TGTGCCAGCTCACCGGAGGGAGGATGGTCGGAGACCCAGTACTTC

v_call: TRBV18
d_call: .
clone_size: .
j_call: TRBJ2-7
cdr3_aa: CASSHRGYEQYF
cdr3_nt: TGTGCCAGCTCACACCGGGGCTACGAGCAGTACTTC

v_call: TRBV2
d_call: .
clone_size: .
j_call: TRBJ2-3
cdr3_aa: CASSEATRVSTDTQYF
cdr3_nt: TGTGCCAGCAGTGAGGCGACTAGAGTTTCAACAGATACGCAGTATTTT

v_call: TRBV7-6
d_call: .
clone_size: .
j_call: TRBJ1-3
cdr3_aa: CASSLLGGTDSGNTIYF
cdr3_nt: TGTGCCAGCAGTTTACTGGGGGGTACCGACTCTGGAAACACCATATATTTT

v_call: TRBV10-3
d_call: .
clone_size: .
j_call: TRBJ1-6
cdr3_aa: CAISGGELYNSPLHF
cdr3_nt: TGTGCCATCAGTGGGGGGGAACTATATAATTCACCCCTCCACTTT

v_call: TRBV21-1
d_call: .
clone_size: once
j_call: TRBJ1-6
cdr3_aa: CASNRGSPLHF
cdr3_nt: TGTGCCAGCAACCGAGGTTCACCCCTCCACTTT

v_call: TRBV7-8
d_call: TRBD1
clone_size: .
j_call: TRBJ1-1
cdr3_aa: CASSLKDRAPEAFF
cdr3_nt: TGTGCCAGCAGCTTAAAGGACAGGGCGCCTGAAGCTTTCTTT

v_call: TRBV7-9
d_call: .
clone_size: .
j_call: TRBJ2-7
cdr3_aa: CASSSIRGQPSSYEQYF
cdr3_nt: TGTGCCAGCAGCTCGATACGAGGACAGCCAAGCTCCTACGAGCAGTACTTC

v_call: TRBV4-2
d_call: TRBD1
clone_size: .
j_call: TRBJ1-1
cdr3_aa: CASSYRTGRENTEAFF
cdr3_nt: TGTGCCAGCAGCTACAGGACAGGGAGGGAGAACACTGAAGCTTTCTTT

v_call: TRBV9
d_call: .
clone_size: .
j_call: TRBJ2-1
cdr3_aa: CASSVEGIAYNEQFF
cdr3_nt: TGTGCCAGCAGCGTAGAGGGGATCGCCTACAATGAGCAGTTCTTC

v_call: TRBV14
d_call: .
clone_size: .
j_call: TRBJ1-2
cdr3_aa: CASSLGRANYGYTF
cdr3_nt: TGTGCCAGCAGCCTGGGCAGAGCTAACTATGGCTACACCTTC

v_call: TRBV4-3
d_call: .
clone_size: .
j_call: TRBJ1-1
cdr3_aa: CASSQRVSGTEAFF
cdr3_nt: TGCGCCAGCAGCCAAAGAGTGTCAGGGACTGAAGCTTTCTTT